The 14 T cell receptor beta chains given below trace back to one sample, sequenced in a study of cytomegalovirus exposure and HLA in healthy donors. PCR primers comprised 60 Vbeta and 13 Jbeta primers. Data came from immunoSEQ multiplex PCR; TCRdb stores just in-frame clones and leaves some out. The sample has about 160,000 clones; 81% are singletons. The sample taken for sequencing was PBMCs. The receptors were gathered from a woman between 50 and 59 years old in good health and CMV-seronegative.

The V call is TRBV5-5, the J call TRBJ2-2; 10 bases fit TRBD1. This CDR3 spans 17 amino acids. Trimming took 3 bases from V and 7 from J; bases not matched to a gene: 12. Germline loops: CDR1 SGHKS, CDR2 YYEKEE (reference sequence). In DNA form, the CDR3 reads TGTGCCAGCAGCTGGTCAGCCGGGACAGGGGTTGTCGGGGAGCTGTTTTTT. This gives the protein CASSWSAGTGVVGELFF.

The genes are TRBV5-4 and TRBJ2-7; 8 nucleotides agree with TRBD2. Germline CDR1 reads SGHNT; CDR2 reads YYREEE (reference sequence). V shed 2 bases, J shed 3 bases, and the junction held 7 bases outside the gene matches. This CDR3 spans 15 amino acids. The CDR3 nucleotides read TGTGCCAGCAGCTTAGCGGGAGCTCTAAACTACGAGCAGTACTTC. It codes for CASSLAGALNYEQYF.

The rearrangement uses TRBV10-1 and TRBJ2-1; 7 nucleotides align to TRBD2. The CDR3 extends over 14 amino acids. Germline CDR1 and CDR2: WNHNN and SYGVQD (reference sequence). V dropped 4 bases and J dropped 6; count of bases not matched to a gene: 6. The CDR3 sequence is CASSAGGSFNEQFF. CDR3 bases: TGCGCCAGCAGTGCTGGCGGGAGTTTCAATGAGCAGTTCTTC.

The V and J genes are TRBV11-2 and TRBJ1-3; D is undetermined. Trimming removed 0 bases at V and 0 bases at J, with 9 bases between. The CDR3 has 16 amino acids. From germline, CDR1 is SGHAT and CDR2 FQNNGV. DNA of the CDR3: TGTGCCAGCAGCTTAGATCGGTCGATCTCTGGAAACACCATATATTTT. Translating it yields CASSLDRSISGNTIYF.

The chain joins TRBV7-2 to TRBJ1-1; 11 bases map to TRBD1. The CDR3 has 16 residues. V lost 5 bases and J lost 4; bases outside the gene matches: 9. Germline V gene data show CDR1 as SGHTA and CDR2 as FQGNSA. This CDR3 reads CASSQEVGTGGTEAFF. CDR3 nucleotides: TGTGCCAGCAGCCAAGAGGTAGGGACAGGGGGCACTGAAGCTTTCTTT.

CDR3: CAWSVDSNPGLGTQYF. The CDR3 DNA reads as TGTGCCTGGAGTGTTGATAGCAATCCGGGGTTAGGGACCCAGTACTTC. The genes are TRBV30 and TRBJ2-5; maybe TRBD2 (5 bases). V gave up 0 bases and J gave up 7 bases, with 21 bases separating them. This CDR3 spans 16 amino acids. Germline-derived CDR1 and CDR2 are GTSNPN and SVGIG (reference sequence).

In this sample, this clone turned up once. The V call is TRBV1, the J call TRBJ2-1; no check of the table's D call, TRBD2, against the DNA was made. TRBV1 is a known pseudogene. The CDR3 is made up of 17 amino acids. CDR3 sequence reads: CTSSQALSSGRYNEQFF. As DNA, the CDR3 is TGCACCAGCAGCCAAGCCCTCTCTAGCGGGAGGTACAATGAGCAGTTCTTC.

This chain connects TRBV7-2 to TRBJ2-2, with 8 bases lining up with TRBD1. CDR1 is SGHTA, CDR2 FQGNSA, per germline. The ends lost 8 bases at V and 4 bases at J; junction bases unmatched: 6. The CDR3 consists of 14 residues. The CDR3 DNA follows: TGTGCCAGCGAAGACAGGGGAAGCACCGGGGAGCTGTTTTTT. Translation gives CASEDRGSTGELFF.

CDR3 amino acids: CASSTGYYGYTF. DNA of the CDR3: TGTGCCAGCAGTACAGGTTACTATGGCTACACCTTC. V usage is TRBV5-8 and J usage is TRBJ1-2; maybe TRBD1 (5 bases). The CDR3 is made up of 12 amino acids. Germline CDR1 SGHTS, CDR2 YDEGEE. V lost 5 bases to trimming and J lost 3 bases, with 8 bases between them.

J is TRBJ2-7 and V is TRBV7-2; possibly TRBD1 for D (6 bases). CDR1 is SGHTA and CDR2 is FQGNSA in the germline V gene. The germline V and J ends were trimmed by 1 base and 2 bases, with 6 bases remaining between them. The CDR3 has 13 amino acids. CDR3 in amino acids: CASSLGGPYEQYF. The CDR3 DNA sequence: TGTGCCAGCAGCTTAGGGGGGCCCTACGAGCAGTACTTC.

The rearrangement uses TRBV4-3 and TRBJ1-2, with 7 bases that match TRBD1. The germline V gene encodes CDR1 LGHNA and CDR2 YSLEER. This CDR3 region has 13 residues. The J segment lost 3 bases and the V segment lost 9 bases, leaving 7 bases of the junction unmatched. In DNA form, the CDR3 reads TGCGCCAGGGGAAAACAGGGGCACTATGGCTACACCTTC. Encoded protein: CARGKQGHYGYTF.

The chain recombines TRBV7-2 with TRBJ2-3, with 11 bases identical to TRBD2. This CDR3 is 17 amino acids long. The V gene end was trimmed by 1 base and the J gene end by 6 bases; junction bases not matched to a gene: 9. Germline loops: CDR1 SGHTA, CDR2 FQGNSA. CDR3 bases: TGTGCCAGCAGCTTAGGGGTAGCGGGAGGGCAAAGGGATACGCAGTATTTT. Translation: CASSLGVAGGQRDTQYF.

The chain carries TRBV13 and TRBJ2-7; D may be TRBD2 (5 bases). This CDR3 region has 16 residues. The V gene's germline CDR1 is PRHDT and CDR2 FYEKMQ (reference sequence). Trimming shortened V by 5 bases and J by 7 bases, and 24 bases separated the two germline ends. CDR3 protein: CASSHANRGRVEEQYF. The CDR3 nucleotides read TGTGCCAGCAGCCACGCGAACCGGGGTAGGGTGGAAGAGCAGTACTTC.

This chain joins TRBV15 and TRBJ1-1; TRBD1 matches at 8 bases. The CDR3 is 15 residues long. Trimming removed 1 base from V and 4 bases from J; junction bases left unmatched: 5. Germline lookup yields CDR1 LNHNV and CDR2 YYDKDF (reference sequence). CDR3 DNA sequence: TGTGCCACCAGCAGAGTACAGGGGGTGGGCACTGAAGCTTTCTTT. Its translation: CATSRVQGVGTEAFF.